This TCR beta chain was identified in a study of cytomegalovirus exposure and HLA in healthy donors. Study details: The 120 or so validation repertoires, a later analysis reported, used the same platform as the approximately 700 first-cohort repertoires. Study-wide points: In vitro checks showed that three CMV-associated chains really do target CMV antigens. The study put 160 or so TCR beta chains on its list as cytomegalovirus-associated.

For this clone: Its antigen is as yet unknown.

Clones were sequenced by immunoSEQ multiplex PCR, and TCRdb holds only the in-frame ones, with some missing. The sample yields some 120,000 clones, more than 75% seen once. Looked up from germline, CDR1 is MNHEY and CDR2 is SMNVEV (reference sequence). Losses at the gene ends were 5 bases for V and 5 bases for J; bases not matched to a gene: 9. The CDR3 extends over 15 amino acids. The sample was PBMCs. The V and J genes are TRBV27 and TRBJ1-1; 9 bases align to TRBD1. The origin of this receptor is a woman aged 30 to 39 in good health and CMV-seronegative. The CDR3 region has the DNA TGTGCCAGCAGTCCCTATCGGGACAGGGAAACTGAAGCTTTCTTT. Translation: CASSPYRDRETEAFF.